The rows below give T cell receptor beta chains drawn from one sample of a study of T-cell reconstitution after alpha-beta-depleted transplantation in children. One entry per CDR3 protein results from TCRdb running MiXCR on the PCR reads. The sample carries about 610,000 distinct CDR3 sequences, approximately 10% recorded once. Sequencing was performed on PBMCs from the stem cell graft donor, taken from the stem cell graft. All receptors derive from a human donor who donated a stem cell graft to a child with acute myeloid leukemia. Each CDR3 is given without its conserved first and last residue. The size field is filled for only some rows; it gives once, few, many or a size class.

TRBJ2-1	.	TRBV5-8	14	ASSRPGQGLYNEQF
TRBJ2-4	.	TRBV3-1	12	ASSQGPQKNIQY
TRBJ1-4	few	TRBV4-1	10	ASSQDFDRLF
TRBJ2-3	many	TRBV12-5	11	ASGLSSTDTQY
TRBJ1-5	.	TRBV27	10	ASSPINQPQH
TRBJ2-3	.	TRBV4-2	15	ASSPRSEQRATDTQY
TRBJ1-1	.	TRBV29-1	9	SVNMNTEAF
TRBJ2-1	.	TRBV12-3/TRBV12-4	13	ASSFTRLSVNEQF
TRBJ2-1	few	TRBV5-1	12	ASSLGQKANEQF
TRBJ2-7	few	TRBV7-9	14	ASSFGKGVYTYEQY
TRBJ2-7	.	TRBV6-5	13	ASSGTAWDSYEQY
TRBJ1-1	many	TRBV29-1	9	SADWGSEAF
TRBJ2-3	few	TRBV11-3	10	ASSLGQYTQY
TRBJ2-2	.	TRBV6-4	13	ASRRTGRNTGELF
TRBJ2-1	few	TRBV4-3	15	ASSQEVGTITGNEQF
TRBJ2-7	few	TRBV29-1	9	SVRGTDEQY
TRBJ2-6	.	TRBV28	14	ASSSPDGSGANVLT
TRBJ2-1	.	TRBV5-8	14	ASSLSGGSKYNEQF
TRBJ1-3	.	TRBV6-5	12	ASSSLISGNTIY
TRBJ2-1	.	TRBV5-1	14	ASSLGRGTSSIEQF
TRBJ2-1	few	TRBV5-1	12	ASSLEPGRNEQF
TRBJ2-5	many	TRBV27	10	ASSRGGETQY